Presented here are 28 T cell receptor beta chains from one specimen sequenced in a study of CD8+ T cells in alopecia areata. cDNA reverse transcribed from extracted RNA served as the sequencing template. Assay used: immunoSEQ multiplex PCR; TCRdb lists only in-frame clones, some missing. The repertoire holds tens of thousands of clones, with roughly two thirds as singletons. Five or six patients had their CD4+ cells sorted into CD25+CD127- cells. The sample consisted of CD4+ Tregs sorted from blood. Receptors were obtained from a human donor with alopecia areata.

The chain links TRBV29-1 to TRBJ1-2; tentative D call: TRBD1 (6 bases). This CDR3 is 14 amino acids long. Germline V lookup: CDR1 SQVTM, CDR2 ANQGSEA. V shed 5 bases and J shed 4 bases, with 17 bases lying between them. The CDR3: CSVSLDSNVYGYTF. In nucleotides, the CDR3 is TGCAGCGTTTCCTTGGACAGCAACGTCTATGGCTACACCTTC.

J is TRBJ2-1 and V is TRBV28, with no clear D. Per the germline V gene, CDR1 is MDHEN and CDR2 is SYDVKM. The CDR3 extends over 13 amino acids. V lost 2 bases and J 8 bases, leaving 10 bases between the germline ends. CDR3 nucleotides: TGTGCCAGCAGTTTAAGGGCGCGGCATGAGCAGTTCTTC. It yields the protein CASSLRARHEQFF.

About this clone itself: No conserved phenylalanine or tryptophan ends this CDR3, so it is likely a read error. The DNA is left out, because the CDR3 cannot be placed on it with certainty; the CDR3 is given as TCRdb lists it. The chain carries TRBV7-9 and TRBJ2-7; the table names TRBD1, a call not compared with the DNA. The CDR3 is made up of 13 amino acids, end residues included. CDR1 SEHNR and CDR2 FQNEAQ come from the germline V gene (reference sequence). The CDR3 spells CASSQSRQGTSII.

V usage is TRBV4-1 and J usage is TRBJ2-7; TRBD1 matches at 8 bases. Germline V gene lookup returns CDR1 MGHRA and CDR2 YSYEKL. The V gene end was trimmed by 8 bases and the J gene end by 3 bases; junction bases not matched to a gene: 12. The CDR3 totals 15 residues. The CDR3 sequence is CASRPQTGVFYEQYF. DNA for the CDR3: TGCGCCAGCCGCCCTCAGACAGGGGTATTCTACGAGCAGTACTTC.

The CDR3 DNA reads as TGCGCCAGCAGTGATAGCGTCACAGATACGCAGTATTTT. Residues: CASSDSVTDTQYF. The chain couples TRBV10-2 to TRBJ2-3; a possible D gene is TRBD2 (5 bases). Trimming cost V 3 bases and J 2 bases, with 6 bases left between them. This CDR3 is built from 13 residues. Looked up from germline, CDR1 is WSHSY and CDR2 is SAAADI.

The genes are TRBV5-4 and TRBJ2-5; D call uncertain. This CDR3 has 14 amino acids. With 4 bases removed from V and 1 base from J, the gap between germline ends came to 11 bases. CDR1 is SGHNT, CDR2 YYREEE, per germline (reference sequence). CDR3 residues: CASSLRSGQETQYF. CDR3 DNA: TGTGCCAGCAGCCTCCGTTCGGGCCAAGAGACCCAGTACTTC. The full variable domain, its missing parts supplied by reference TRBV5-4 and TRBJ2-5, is ETGVTQSPTHLIKTRGQQVTLRCSSQSGHNTVSWYQQALGQGPQFIFQYYREEENGRGNFPPRFSGLQFPNYSSELNVNALELDDSALYLCASSLRSGQETQYFGPGTRLLVL.

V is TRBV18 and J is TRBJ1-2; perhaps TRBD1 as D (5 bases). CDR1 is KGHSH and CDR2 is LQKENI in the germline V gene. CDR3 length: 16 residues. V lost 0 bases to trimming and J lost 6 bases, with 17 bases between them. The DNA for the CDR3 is TGTGCCAGCTCACCACCCCCCGGGGTGGGGCAAGATGGCTACACCTTC. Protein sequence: CASSPPPGVGQDGYTF.

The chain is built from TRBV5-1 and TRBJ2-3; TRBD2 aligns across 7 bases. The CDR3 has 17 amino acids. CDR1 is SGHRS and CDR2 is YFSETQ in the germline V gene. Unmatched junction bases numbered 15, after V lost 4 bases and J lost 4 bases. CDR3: CASSPPSLSGGADTQYF. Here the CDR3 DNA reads TGCGCCAGCAGCCCCCCCTCCCTTTCGGGAGGTGCAGATACGCAGTATTTT. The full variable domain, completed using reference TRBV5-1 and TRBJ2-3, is KAGVTQTPRYLIKTRGQQVTLSCSPISGHRSVSWYQQTPGQGLQFLFEYFSETQRNKGNFPGRFSGRQFSNSRSEMNVSTLELGDSALYLCASSPPSLSGGADTQYFGPGTRLTVL.

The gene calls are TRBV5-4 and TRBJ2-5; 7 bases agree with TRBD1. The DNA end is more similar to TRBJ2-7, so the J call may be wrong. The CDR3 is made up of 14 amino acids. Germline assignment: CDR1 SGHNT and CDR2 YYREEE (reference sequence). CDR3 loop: CASSGRDSSYEQYF. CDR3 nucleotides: TGTGCCAGCAGCGGACGGGACAGCTCCTACGAGCAGTACTTC.

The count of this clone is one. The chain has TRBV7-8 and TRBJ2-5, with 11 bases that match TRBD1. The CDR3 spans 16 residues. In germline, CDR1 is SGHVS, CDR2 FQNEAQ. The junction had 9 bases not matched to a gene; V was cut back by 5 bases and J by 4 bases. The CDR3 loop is CASSPEGQGVLETQYF. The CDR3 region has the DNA TGTGCCAGCAGCCCGGAGGGACAGGGGGTCTTAGAGACCCAGTACTTC.

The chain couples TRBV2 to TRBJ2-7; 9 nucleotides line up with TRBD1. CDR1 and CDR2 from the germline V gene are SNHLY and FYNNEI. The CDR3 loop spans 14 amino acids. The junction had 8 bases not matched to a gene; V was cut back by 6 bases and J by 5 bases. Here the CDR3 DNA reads TGTGCCAGCAGAGAGGGGACAGGGTGGCACGAGCAGTACTTC. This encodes CASREGTGWHEQYF.

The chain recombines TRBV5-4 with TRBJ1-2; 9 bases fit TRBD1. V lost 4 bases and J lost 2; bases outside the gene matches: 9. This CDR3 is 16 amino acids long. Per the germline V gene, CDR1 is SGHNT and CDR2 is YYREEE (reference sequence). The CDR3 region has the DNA TGTGCCAGCAGCCAGGGGACAGGGAAGGGGAACTATGGCTACACCTTC. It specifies CASSQGTGKGNYGYTF.

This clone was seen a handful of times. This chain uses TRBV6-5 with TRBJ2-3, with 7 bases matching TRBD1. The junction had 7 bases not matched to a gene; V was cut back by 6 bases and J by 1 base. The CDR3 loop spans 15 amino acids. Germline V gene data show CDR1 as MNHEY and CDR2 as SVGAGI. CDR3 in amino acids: CASRPDRWRTDTQYF. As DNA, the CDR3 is TGTGCCAGCAGACCGGACAGGTGGCGCACAGATACGCAGTATTTT.

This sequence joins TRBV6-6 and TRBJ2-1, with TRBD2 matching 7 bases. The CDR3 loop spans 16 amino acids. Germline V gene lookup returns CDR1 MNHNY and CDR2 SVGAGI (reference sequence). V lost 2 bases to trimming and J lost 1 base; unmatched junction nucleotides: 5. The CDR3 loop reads CASSYPGLVSYNEQFF. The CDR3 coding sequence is TGTGCCAGCAGTTACCCCGGACTAGTGTCCTACAATGAGCAGTTCTTC.

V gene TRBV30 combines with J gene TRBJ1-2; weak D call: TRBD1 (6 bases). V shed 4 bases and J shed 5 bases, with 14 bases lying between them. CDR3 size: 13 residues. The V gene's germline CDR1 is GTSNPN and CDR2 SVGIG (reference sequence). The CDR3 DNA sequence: TGTGCCTGGACTCGACAGGTGCTTTATGGCTACACCTTC. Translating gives CAWTRQVLYGYTF.

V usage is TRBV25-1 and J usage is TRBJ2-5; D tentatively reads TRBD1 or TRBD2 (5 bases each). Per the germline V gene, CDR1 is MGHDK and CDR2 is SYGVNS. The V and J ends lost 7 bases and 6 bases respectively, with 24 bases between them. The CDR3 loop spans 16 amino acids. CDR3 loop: CASTLPWGISEKTQYF. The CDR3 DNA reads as TGTGCCAGCACTCTCCCTTGGGGGATCTCCGAGAAGACCCAGTACTTC.

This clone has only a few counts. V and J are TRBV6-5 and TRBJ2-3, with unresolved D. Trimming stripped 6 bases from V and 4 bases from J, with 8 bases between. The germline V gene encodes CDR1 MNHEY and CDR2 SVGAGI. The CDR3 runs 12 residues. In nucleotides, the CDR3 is TGTGCCAGCAGAAAGACTCCAGATACGCAGTATTTT. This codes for CASRKTPDTQYF.

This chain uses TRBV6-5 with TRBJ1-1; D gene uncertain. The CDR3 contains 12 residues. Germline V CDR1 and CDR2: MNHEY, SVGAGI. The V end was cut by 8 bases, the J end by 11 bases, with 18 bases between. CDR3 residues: CASATVTGRAFF. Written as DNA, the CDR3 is TGTGCCAGCGCAACAGTCACCGGTCGGGCTTTCTTT.

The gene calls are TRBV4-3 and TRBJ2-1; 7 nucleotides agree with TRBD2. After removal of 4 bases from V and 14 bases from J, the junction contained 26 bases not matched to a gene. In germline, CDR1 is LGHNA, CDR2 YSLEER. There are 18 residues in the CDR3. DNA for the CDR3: TGCGCCAGCAGCCGAAGAATGCCCCCTGTCCCGGGTCGGGGGAGGGAGTTCTTC. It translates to CASSRRMPPVPGRGREFF.

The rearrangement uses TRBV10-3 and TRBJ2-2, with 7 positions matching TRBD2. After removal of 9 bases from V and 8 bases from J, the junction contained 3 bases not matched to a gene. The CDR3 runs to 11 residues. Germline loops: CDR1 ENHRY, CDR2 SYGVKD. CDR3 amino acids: CAIKRDGELFF. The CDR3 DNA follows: TGTGCCATTAAGCGGGATGGGGAGCTGTTTTTT.

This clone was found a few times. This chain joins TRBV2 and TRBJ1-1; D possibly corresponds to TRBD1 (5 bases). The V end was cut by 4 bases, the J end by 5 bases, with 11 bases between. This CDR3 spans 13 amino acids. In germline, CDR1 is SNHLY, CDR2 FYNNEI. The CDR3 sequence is CASSGGWRTEAFF. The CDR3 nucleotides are TGTGCCAGCAGTGGGGGGTGGAGGACTGAAGCTTTCTTT.

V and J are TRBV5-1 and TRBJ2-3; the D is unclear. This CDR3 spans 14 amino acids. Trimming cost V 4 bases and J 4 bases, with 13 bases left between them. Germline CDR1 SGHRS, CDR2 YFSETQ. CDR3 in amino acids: CASSPVGYPDTQYF. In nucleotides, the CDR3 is TGCGCCAGCAGCCCGGTGGGCTACCCAGATACGCAGTATTTT.

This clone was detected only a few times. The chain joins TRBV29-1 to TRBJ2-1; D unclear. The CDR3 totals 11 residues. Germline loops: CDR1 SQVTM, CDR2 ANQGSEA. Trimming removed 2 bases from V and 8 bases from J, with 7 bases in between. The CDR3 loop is CSVEHGYEQFF. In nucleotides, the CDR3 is TGCAGCGTTGAACACGGTTATGAGCAGTTCTTC.

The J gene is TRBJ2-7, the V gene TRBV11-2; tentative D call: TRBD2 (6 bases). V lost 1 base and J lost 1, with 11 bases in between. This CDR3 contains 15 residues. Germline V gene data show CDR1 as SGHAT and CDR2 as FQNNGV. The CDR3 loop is CASSLVLAESYEQYF. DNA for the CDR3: TGTGCCAGCAGCTTAGTTTTAGCGGAATCCTACGAGCAGTACTTC.

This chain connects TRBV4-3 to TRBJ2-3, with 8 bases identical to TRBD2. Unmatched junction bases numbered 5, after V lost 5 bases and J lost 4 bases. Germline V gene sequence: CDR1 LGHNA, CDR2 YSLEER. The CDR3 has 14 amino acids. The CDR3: CASSKGLGADTQYF. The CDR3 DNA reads TGCGCCAGCAGCAAGGGACTAGGGGCAGATACGCAGTATTTT.

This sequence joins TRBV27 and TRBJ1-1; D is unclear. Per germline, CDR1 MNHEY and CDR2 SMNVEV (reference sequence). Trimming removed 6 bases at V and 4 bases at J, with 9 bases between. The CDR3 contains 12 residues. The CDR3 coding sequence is TGTGCCAGCAGCTCAGTGGGCACTGAAGCTTTCTTT. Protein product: CASSSVGTEAFF.

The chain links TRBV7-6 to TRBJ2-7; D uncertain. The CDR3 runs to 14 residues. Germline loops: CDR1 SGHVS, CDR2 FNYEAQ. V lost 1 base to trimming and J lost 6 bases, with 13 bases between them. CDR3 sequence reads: CASSLDGSFGEQYF. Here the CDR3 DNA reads TGTGCCAGCAGCTTAGATGGAAGCTTTGGCGAGCAGTACTTC.

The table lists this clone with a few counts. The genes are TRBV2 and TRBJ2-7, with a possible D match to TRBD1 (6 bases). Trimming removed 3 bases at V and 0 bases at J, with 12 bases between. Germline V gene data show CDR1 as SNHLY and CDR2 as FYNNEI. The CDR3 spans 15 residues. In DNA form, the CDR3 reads TGTGCCAGCAGTGATCCAGGGGAGATCTCCTACGAGCAGTACTTC. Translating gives CASSDPGEISYEQYF.